The rows below give T cell receptor beta chains drawn from one sample of a study of cytotoxic CD8 clonotypes in ibrutinib-treated CLL. Sequencing was performed with immunoSEQ multiplex PCR; in TCRdb, only in-frame clones are kept and a portion is missing. The sample records about 25,000 clones, about two thirds being singletons. The sequencing used PBMCs, collected at disease progression, from a patient treated with ibrutinib. These receptors all stem from a human donor with chronic lymphocytic leukemia. CDR3s include the opening cysteine and the closing phenylalanine or tryptophan. D genes are given only for firm matches. Size tells how often a clone was seen (once, few, many) or the class of an expanded clone, and some rows leave it out.

j_call: TRBJ2-7
v_call: TRBV10-2
clone_size: -
cdr3_length: 12
d_call: -
cdr3_nt: TGCGCCAGCAAGGCAGGGGTGTGGGAGCAGTACTTC
cdr3_aa: CASKAGVWEQYF

j_call: TRBJ1-1
v_call: TRBV29-1
clone_size: -
cdr3_length: 12
d_call: TRBD1
cdr3_nt: TGCAGCATGTACAGGGGAGCGACTGAAGCTTTCTTT
cdr3_aa: CSMYRGATEAFF

j_call: TRBJ2-5
v_call: TRBV5-1
clone_size: once
cdr3_length: 16
d_call: -
cdr3_nt: TGCGCCAGCAGCCTCCGTGGGCCGCGGTACCAAGAGACCCAGTACTTC
cdr3_aa: CASSLRGPRYQETQYF

j_call: TRBJ2-2
v_call: TRBV19
clone_size: few
cdr3_length: 17
d_call: -
cdr3_nt: TGTGCCAGTAGTATAGATCGGGGGCAGGGCGACACCGGGGAGCTGTTTTTT
cdr3_aa: CASSIDRGQGDTGELFF

j_call: TRBJ1-6
v_call: TRBV27
clone_size: -
cdr3_length: 16
d_call: -
cdr3_nt: TGTGCCAGCAGTTTCAGGAGGCAGCTAGGGGATTCACCCCTCCACTTT
cdr3_aa: CASSFRRQLGDSPLHF

j_call: TRBJ1-6
v_call: TRBV19
clone_size: -
cdr3_length: 15
d_call: -
cdr3_nt: TGTGCCAGTAAACAAGAGAGCTCCTATAATTCACCCCTCCACTTT
cdr3_aa: CASKQESSYNSPLHF

j_call: TRBJ2-5
v_call: TRBV7-6
clone_size: -
cdr3_length: 17
d_call: TRBD2
cdr3_nt: TGTGCCAGCAGCTTAGCCGTAGCGGGGGCCGTCCAAGAGACCCAGTACTTC
cdr3_aa: CASSLAVAGAVQETQYF

j_call: TRBJ1-4
v_call: TRBV6-6
clone_size: few
cdr3_length: 11
d_call: -
cdr3_nt: TGTGCCAGCAGTATAGGAGAAAAACTGTTTTTT
cdr3_aa: CASSIGEKLFF

j_call: TRBJ2-1
v_call: TRBV7-6
clone_size: -
cdr3_length: 14
d_call: TRBD2
cdr3_nt: TGTGCCAGCAGCTTGGGACTAGGGGGAAATGAGCAGTTCTTC
cdr3_aa: CASSLGLGGNEQFF

j_call: TRBJ1-1
v_call: TRBV29-1
clone_size: few
cdr3_length: 12
d_call: -
cdr3_nt: TGCAGCGTTCTAATCCTGAACACTGAAGCTTTCTTT
cdr3_aa: CSVLILNTEAFF

j_call: TRBJ2-5
v_call: TRBV9
clone_size: -
cdr3_length: 13
d_call: TRBD1
cdr3_nt: TGTGCCAGCAGCCCGGGACAGAAAGAGACCCAGTACTTC
cdr3_aa: CASSPGQKETQYF

j_call: TRBJ2-1
v_call: TRBV4-2
clone_size: -
cdr3_length: 16
d_call: -
cdr3_nt: TGTGCCAGCAGCCCCGGCCGTGGACTCTCCTACAATGAGCAGTTCTTC
cdr3_aa: CASSPGRGLSYNEQFF

j_call: TRBJ2-2
v_call: TRBV18
clone_size: -
cdr3_length: 15
d_call: -
cdr3_nt: TGTGCCAGCTCACCCACAGGGATGGGCACCGGGGAGCTGTTTTTT
cdr3_aa: CASSPTGMGTGELFF

j_call: TRBJ1-5
v_call: TRBV7-9
clone_size: few
cdr3_length: 14
d_call: TRBD1
cdr3_nt: TGTGCCAGCAGCCTCACAGGGGGCAATCAGCCCCAGCATTTT
cdr3_aa: CASSLTGGNQPQHF

j_call: TRBJ1-5
v_call: TRBV4-3
clone_size: -
cdr3_length: 15
d_call: -
cdr3_nt: TGCGCCAGCAGCCAAGACGGACAGTCCAATCAGCCCCAGCATTTT
cdr3_aa: CASSQDGQSNQPQHF

j_call: TRBJ1-5
v_call: TRBV2
clone_size: once
cdr3_length: 16
d_call: -
cdr3_nt: TGTGCCAGCAGTGAAAGCCTCAGGGCCCCCAATCAGCCCCAGCATTTT
cdr3_aa: CASSESLRAPNQPQHF